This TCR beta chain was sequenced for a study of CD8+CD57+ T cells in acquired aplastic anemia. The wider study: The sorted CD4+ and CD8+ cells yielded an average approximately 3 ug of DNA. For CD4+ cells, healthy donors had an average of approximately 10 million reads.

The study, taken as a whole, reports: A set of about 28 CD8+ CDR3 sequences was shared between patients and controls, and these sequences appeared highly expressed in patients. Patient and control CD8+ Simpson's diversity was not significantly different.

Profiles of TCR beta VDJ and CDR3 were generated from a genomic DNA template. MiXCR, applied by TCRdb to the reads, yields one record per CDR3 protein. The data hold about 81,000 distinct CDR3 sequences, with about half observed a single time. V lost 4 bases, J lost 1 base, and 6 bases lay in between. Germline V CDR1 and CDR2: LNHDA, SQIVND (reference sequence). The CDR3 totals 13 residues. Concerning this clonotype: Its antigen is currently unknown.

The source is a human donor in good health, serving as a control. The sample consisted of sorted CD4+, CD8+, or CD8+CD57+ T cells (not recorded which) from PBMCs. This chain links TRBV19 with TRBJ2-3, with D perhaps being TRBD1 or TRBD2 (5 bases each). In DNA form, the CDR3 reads TGTGCCAGTAGTACGGGACGCACAGATACGCAGTATTTT. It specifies CASSTGRTDTQYF.